This T cell receptor (beta chain) was documented in a study of T cells in lung cancer brain metastases. This CDR3 has 15 residues. Trimming removed 2 bases from V and 11 bases from J; junction bases left unmatched: 13. Germline V CDR1 and CDR2: SGHRS, YFSETQ. This clone has only one observation. TCRdb keeps only in-frame clones here, not all; method: immunoSEQ multiplex PCR. The sample lists several thousand clones; more than 80% were seen once. The source material was tumor tissue from the primary lung tumor. The chain has TRBV5-1 and TRBJ1-1, with 9 bases identical to TRBD1. The TCR sequence derives from a man aged 50 or older with non-small cell lung cancer. The CDR3 is CASSFSNEQGAHAFF. In DNA form, the CDR3 reads TGCGCCAGCAGCTTCAGTAACGAACAGGGGGCCCATGCTTTCTTT.